Included here is one T cell receptor beta chain sequence, with context. Its antigen is undetermined. Profiled with immunoSEQ multiplex PCR; TCRdb holds only in-frame clones, not every one. The table has about 3,300 clones, around 75% seen once; the top ten hold roughly 8.8%. Cyclophosphamide on days +3 and +4 followed busulfan-fludarabine conditioning and a marrow graft. The data were taken from a study of T cells after posttransplantation cyclophosphamide. The V gene's germline CDR1 is LNHDA and CDR2 SQIVND (reference sequence). CDR3 length equals 14 residues. General study results and limits: TRB overlap between skin or GI tissue T cells and blood was limited. Recipient CMV seropositivity and CMV reactivation strongly tracked TRB clonality. Later post-transplant blood repertoires were often dominated by donor CD8+ memory clones.

This receptor was taken from a male patient over 55 who received an allogeneic stem cell transplant from a related donor and was CMV-positive. Some T cells may have originated in the graft donor. The sequencing here drew on PBMCs, taken about 190 days after allogeneic stem cell transplant with posttransplant cyclophosphamide. The chain employs TRBV19 and TRBJ2-5; 10 bases map to TRBD2. CDR3 nucleotide sequence: TGTGCATCAAGCGGGAGGGTCTGGCAAGAGACCCAGTACTTC. Protein: CASSGRVWQETQYF.